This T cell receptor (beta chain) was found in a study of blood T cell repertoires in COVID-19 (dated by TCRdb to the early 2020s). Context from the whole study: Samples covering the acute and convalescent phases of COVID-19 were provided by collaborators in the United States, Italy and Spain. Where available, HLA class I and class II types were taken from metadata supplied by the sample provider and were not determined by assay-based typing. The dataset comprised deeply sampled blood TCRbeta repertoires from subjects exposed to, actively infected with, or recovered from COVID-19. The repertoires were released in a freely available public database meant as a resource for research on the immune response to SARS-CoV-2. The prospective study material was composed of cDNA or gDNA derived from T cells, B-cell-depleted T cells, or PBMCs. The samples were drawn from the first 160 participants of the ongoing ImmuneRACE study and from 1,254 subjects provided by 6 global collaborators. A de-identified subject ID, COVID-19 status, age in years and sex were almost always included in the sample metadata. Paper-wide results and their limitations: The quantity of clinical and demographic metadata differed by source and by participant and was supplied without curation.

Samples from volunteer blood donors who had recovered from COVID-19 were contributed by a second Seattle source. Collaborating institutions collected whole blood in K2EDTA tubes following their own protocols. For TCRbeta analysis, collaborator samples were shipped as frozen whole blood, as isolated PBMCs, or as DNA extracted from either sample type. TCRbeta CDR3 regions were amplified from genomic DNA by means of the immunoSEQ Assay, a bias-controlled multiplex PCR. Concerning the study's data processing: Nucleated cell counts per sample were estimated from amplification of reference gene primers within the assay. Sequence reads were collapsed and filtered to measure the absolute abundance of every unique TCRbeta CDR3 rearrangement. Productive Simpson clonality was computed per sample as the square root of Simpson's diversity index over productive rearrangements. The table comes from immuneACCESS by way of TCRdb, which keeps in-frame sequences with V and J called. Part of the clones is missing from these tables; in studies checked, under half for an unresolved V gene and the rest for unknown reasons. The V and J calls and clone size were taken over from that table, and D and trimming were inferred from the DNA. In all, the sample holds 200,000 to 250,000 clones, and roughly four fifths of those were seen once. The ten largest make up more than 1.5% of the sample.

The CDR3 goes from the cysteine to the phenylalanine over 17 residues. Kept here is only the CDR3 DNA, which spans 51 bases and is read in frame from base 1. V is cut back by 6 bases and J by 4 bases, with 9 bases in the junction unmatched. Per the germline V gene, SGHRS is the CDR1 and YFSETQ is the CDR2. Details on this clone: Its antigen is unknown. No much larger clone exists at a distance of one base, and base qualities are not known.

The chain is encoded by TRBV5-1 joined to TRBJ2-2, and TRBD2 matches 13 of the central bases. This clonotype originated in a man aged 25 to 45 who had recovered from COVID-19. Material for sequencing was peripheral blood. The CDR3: CASILGTSGVSTGELFF. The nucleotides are TGCGCCAGCATCCTAGGGACTAGCGGGGTGAGCACCGGGGAGCTGTTTTTT.